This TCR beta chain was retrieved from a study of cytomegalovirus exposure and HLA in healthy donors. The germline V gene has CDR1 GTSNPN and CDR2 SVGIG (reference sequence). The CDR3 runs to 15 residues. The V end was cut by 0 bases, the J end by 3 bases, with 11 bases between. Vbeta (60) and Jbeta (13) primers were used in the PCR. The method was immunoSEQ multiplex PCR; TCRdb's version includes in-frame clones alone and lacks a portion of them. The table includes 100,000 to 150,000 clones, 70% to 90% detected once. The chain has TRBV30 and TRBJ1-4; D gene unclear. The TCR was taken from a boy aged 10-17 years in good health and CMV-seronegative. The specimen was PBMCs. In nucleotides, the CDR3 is TGTGCCTGGAGTGTACAATTCGGAGCTAATGAAAAACTGTTTTTT. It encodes CAWSVQFGANEKLFF.